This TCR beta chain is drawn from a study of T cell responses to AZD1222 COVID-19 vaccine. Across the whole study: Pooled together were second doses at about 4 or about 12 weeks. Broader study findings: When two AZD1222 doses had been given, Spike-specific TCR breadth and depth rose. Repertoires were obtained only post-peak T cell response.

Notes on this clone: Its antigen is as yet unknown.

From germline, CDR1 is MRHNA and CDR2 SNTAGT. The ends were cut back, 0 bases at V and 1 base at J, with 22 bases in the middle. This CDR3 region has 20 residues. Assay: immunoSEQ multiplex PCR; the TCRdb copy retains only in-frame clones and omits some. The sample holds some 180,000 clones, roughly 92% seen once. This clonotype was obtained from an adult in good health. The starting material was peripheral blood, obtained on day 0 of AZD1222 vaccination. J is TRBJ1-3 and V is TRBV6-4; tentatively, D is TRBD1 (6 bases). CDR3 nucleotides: TGTGCCAGCAGTGACTCAGACAGGCCCCAGGAGGTCCAATCTGGAAACACCATATATTTT. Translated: CASSDSDRPQEVQSGNTIYF.